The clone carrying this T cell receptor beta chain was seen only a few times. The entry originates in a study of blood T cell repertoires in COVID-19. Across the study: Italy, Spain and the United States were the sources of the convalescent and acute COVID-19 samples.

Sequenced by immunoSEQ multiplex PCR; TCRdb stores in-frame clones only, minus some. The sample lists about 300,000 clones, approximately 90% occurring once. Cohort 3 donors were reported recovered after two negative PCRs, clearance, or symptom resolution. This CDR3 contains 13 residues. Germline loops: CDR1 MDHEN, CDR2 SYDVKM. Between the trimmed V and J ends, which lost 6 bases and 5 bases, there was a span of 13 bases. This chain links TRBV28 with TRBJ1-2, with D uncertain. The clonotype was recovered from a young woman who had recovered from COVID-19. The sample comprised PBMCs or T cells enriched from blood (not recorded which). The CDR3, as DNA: TGTGCCAGCAGGTCCTCAACCACTTATGGCTACACCTTC. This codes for CASRSSTTYGYTF.